This record looks at one T cell receptor beta chain sequence and its context. Different DNA sequences within this sample yield the same CDR3. The CDR3 totals 14 residues. J lost 7 bases, V lost 5 bases, and 8 bases had no gene match. Germline lookup yields CDR1 MNHEY and CDR2 SVGAGI. The table came from immunoSEQ multiplex PCR; TCRdb's copy has only in-frame clones and leaves some out. In the table there are over 2,000,000 clones, around 93% of which are singletons. This sample stems from a study of shared clonotypes between healthy human individuals. The naive CD8 subset, CD45RO-negative cells positively selected for CCR7, excluded terminally differentiated effector memory CD45RA+ cells.

This rearrangement joins TRBV6-5 to TRBJ1-5; 7 bases line up with TRBD1. The source of this sequence is a man between 18 and 29 years old in good health. Some clones in this sample may be carry-over from other donors' samples. Material: naive CD8+ T cells from PBMCs. CDR3 nucleotides: TGTGCCAGCAGTCCCAGACAGGGAGGACAGCCCCAGCATTTT. Protein: CASSPRQGGQPQHF.